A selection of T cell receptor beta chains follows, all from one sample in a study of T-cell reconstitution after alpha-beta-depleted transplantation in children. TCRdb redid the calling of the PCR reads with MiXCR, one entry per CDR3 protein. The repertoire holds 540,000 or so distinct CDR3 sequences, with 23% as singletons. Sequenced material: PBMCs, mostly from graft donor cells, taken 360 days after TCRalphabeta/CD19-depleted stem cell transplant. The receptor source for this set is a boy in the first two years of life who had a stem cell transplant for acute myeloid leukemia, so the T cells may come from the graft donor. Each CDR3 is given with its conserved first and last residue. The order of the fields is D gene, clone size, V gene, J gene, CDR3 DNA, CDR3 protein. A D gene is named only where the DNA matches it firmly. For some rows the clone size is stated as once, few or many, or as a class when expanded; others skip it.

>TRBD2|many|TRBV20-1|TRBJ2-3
TGCAGTGCTGCCAGCGGGGGGCCATACACAGATACGCAGTATTTT
CSAASGGPYTDTQYF
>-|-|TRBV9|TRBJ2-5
TGTGCCAGCAGCGCAGGCGCATTCGGGGAAGGAGAGACCCAGTACTTC
CASSAGAFGEGETQYF
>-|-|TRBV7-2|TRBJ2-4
TGTGCCAGCAGCATCGAAACTTGGCGCATTCAGTACTTC
CASSIETWRIQYF
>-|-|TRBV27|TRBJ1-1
TGTGCCAGCAGTCCCGCTCCGGGACCGTACACAACTGAAGCTTTCTTT
CASSPAPGPYTTEAFF
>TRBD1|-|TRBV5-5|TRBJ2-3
TGTGCCAGCAGCGCAGGACAGGGGACCACAGATACGCAGTATTTT
CASSAGQGTTDTQYF
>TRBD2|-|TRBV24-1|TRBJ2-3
TGTGCCACCAGTGGTCAGGGACTAGCGGGCGGCACAGATACGCAGTATTTT
CATSGQGLAGGTDTQYF
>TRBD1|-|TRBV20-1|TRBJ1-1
TGCAGTGCTCCCAGCCGGGACAGCACTGAAGCTTTCTTT
CSAPSRDSTEAFF
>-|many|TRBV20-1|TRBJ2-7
TGCAGTGCTAGCTTCCCCCAGAGAGTGGGGGGGCTCGGGCAGTACTTC
CSASFPQRVGGLGQYF
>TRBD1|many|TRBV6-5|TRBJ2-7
TGTGCCAGCAGTTTAACCCCCGGGACAGGGGGGTTGCAGTACTTC
CASSLTPGTGGLQYF
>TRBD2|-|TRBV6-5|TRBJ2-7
TGTGCCAGCAGTTACGTCGGGGCGGGGGTCCACGAGCAGTACTTC
CASSYVGAGVHEQYF
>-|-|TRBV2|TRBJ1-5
TGTGCCAGCAGGGAGACCGTAAGGCAGCCCCAGCATTTT
CASRETVRQPQHF
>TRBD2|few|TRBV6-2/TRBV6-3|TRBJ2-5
TGTGCCAGCAGAGATCCGCCGGGACTACAAGAGACCCAGTACTTC
CASRDPPGLQETQYF
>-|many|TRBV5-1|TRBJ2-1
TGCGCCAGCAGCTTGGCGTGGGGGACAGCGGGGCCCTCCTACAATGAGCAGTTCTTC
CASSLAWGTAGPSYNEQFF
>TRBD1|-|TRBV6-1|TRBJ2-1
TGTGCCAGCAGTCCCGACAGGGGCTATGAGCAGTTCTTC
CASSPDRGYEQFF
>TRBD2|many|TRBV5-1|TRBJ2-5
TGCGCCAGCAGGAACCACGGGGGGTATGAGACCCAGTACTTC
CASRNHGGYETQYF
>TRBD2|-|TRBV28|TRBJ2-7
TGTGCCAGCAGTTTGAGACTAGCGGGGCAGTACTTC
CASSLRLAGQYF
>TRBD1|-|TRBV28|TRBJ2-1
TGTGCCAGCAGCCCCCCGGGACAGGATCACAATGAGCAGTTCTTC
CASSPPGQDHNEQFF
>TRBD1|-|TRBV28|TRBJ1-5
TGTGCCAGCAGTTTCCACATTTGGGACAGGGAACATCAGCCCCAGCATTTT
CASSFHIWDREHQPQHF
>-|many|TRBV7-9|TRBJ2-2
TGTGCCAGCAGCCCCAGAAGGGTTGACACCGGGGAGCTGTTTTTT
CASSPRRVDTGELFF
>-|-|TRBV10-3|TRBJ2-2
TGTGCCATCAGTGGAACAGGAGACGGGGAGCTGTTTTTT
CAISGTGDGELFF
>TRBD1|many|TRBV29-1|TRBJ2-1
TGCAGCGTTGTGGCAGGGGGCTGGGAGCAGTTCTTC
CSVVAGGWEQFF
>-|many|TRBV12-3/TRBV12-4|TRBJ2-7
TGTGCCAGCAGCACCCGCTCCTACGAGCAGTACTTC
CASSTRSYEQYF
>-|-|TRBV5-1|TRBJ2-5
TGCGCCAGCAGCTTGGCGGCAGCCCAGGGGACCCAGTACTTC
CASSLAAAQGTQYF
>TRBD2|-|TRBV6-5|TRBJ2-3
TGTGCCAGCAGTTACGGGGTACCCAGCGGGGTGGGCACAGATACGCAGTATTTT
CASSYGVPSGVGTDTQYF
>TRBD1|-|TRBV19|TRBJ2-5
TGTGCCAGTAGTACCTGGACAGGGATCGTGGGAGAGACCCAGTACTTC
CASSTWTGIVGETQYF
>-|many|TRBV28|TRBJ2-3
TGTGCCAGCAACGCTATTGGGGGTCCGAAATCAGATACGCAGTATTTT
CASNAIGGPKSDTQYF
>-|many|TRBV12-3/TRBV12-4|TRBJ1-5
TGTGCCAGCAGTTTAAGCACAGGCCTGTATAGCAATCAGCCCCAGCATTTT
CASSLSTGLYSNQPQHF
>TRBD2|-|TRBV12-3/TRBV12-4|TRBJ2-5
TGTGCCAGCCCCCGCGGTGGGGGGGAAGAGACCCAGTACTTC
CASPRGGGEETQYF
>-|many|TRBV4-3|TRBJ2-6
TGCGCCAGCAGCCAAGAGATAAACTCTGGGGCCAACGTCCTGACTTTC
CASSQEINSGANVLTF
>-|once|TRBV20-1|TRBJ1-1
TGCAGTGCTTTTTCGCTTGGCGTGAACACTGAAGCTTTCTTT
CSAFSLGVNTEAFF
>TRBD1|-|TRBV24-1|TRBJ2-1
TGTGCCACCAGTGATACGGACAGGGGTCCGGGCAATCAGCAGTTCTTC
CATSDTDRGPGNQQFF
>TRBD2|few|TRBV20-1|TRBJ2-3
TGCAGTGCTAGAAGACTAGCGGGGGGGCCAGATACGCAGTATTTT
CSARRLAGGPDTQYF
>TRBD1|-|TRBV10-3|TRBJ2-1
TGTGCCATCGGGACAGGCCCTACCTGGTCCTACAATGAGCAGTTCTTC
CAIGTGPTWSYNEQFF
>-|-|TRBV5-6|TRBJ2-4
TGTGCCAGCAGCTTGGGCCTGGCCAGGGGATGGGCCAAAAACATTCAGTACTTC
CASSLGLARGWAKNIQYF
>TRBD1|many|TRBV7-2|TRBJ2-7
TGTGCCAGCGTCCAGGACAGGGGCGCAGTTCCCGGAGAGCAGTACTTC
CASVQDRGAVPGEQYF
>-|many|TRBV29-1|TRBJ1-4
TGCAGCATCGGGGAGCCAACTAATGAAAAACTGTTTTTT
CSIGEPTNEKLFF
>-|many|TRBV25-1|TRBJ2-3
TGTGCCAGCAGCCCCCCTGGGCCAGGGACGCAGTATTTT
CASSPPGPGTQYF
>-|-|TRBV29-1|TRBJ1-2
TGCAGCGTTGTGGGTGACTATGGCTACACCTTC
CSVVGDYGYTF
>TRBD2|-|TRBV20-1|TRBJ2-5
TGCAGTGCTAGTATGGCGGGGGGTTACGAGACCCAGTACTTC
CSASMAGGYETQYF
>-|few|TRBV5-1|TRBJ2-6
TGCGCCAGCATGAACTCGTGGGGGTCTGGGGCCAACGTCCTGACTTTC
CASMNSWGSGANVLTF
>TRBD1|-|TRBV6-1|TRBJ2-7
TGTGCCAGCAGTCTGCCGGGACAGGGCAACTACGAGCAGTACTTC
CASSLPGQGNYEQYF
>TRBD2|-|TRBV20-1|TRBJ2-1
TGCTGTGCTAAAGGCCCCCGGCTAGCGGGGTTTGGTGAGCAGTTCTTC
CCAKGPRLAGFGEQFF
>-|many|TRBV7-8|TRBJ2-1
TGTGCCAGCAGCTTAGTCGGCAGGGGCTCCTACAATGAGCAGTTCTTC
CASSLVGRGSYNEQFF
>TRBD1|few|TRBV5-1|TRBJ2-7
TGCGCCAGCAGCTTTAGTTACCGGGACAGCATGTACGAGCAGTACTTC
CASSFSYRDSMYEQYF
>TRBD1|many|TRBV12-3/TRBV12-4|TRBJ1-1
TGTGCCAGCAGGACAGGGCTGGCTTTCTTT
CASRTGLAFF
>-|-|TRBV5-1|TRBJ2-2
TGCGCCAGCAGCTCGGAGGGACCGCACACCGGGGAGCTGTTTTTT
CASSSEGPHTGELFF
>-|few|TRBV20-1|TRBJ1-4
TGCAGTGCCCCCTCTTTTGGCGAAAAACTGTTTTTT
CSAPSFGEKLFF
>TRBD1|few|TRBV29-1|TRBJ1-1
TGCAGCGCGACAGGGGTCCTTGCCACTGAAGCTTTCTTT
CSATGVLATEAFF
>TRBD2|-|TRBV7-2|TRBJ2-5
TGTGCCAGCAGCTTACAGCTAGCGGCCATGGAGACCCAGTACTTC
CASSLQLAAMETQYF
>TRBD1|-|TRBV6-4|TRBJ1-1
TGTGCCAGCACCGAGGCGACAGGGCTTAACACTGAAGCTTTCTTT
CASTEATGLNTEAFF
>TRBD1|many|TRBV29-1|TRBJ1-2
TGCAGCGCTGGGACAGAGAACTATGGCTACACCTTC
CSAGTENYGYTF
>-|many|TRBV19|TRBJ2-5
TGTGCCAGTAGTAGAGGCCGGACGGCGGAGGAGACCCAGTACTTC
CASSRGRTAEETQYF
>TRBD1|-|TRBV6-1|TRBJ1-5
TGTGCCAGCAGTCCTCAACCTGGACAGGGACATTATAGCAATCAGCCCCAGCATTTT
CASSPQPGQGHYSNQPQHF
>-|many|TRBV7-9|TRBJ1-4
TGTGCCAGCAGCTTAAGGCAGGCGGAACCGAAACTGTTTTTT
CASSLRQAEPKLFF